This T cell receptor (beta chain) was documented in a study of metastatic and nonmetastatic thyroid tumors. Across the whole study: Malignant and benign thyroid patients had repertoires compared in peripheral blood and tumor or nodule tissue. Points from the study as a whole: It was reportedly found that TCR beta diversity was significantly higher in malignant thyroid tumors than in benign nodules, a difference seen in both blood and tumor samples.

V was clipped by 0 bases and J by 0 bases, with 11 bases between them. The CDR3 runs 15 residues. Germline lookup yields CDR1 DFQATT and CDR2 SNEGSKA (reference sequence). The authors' processing: Clinicopathological groups supplied CDR3 differences that were used to build a distant-metastasis classifier for papillary thyroid cancer. TCRdb re-called the PCR reads through MiXCR. TCRdb assigned the V and J calls; the authors' analysis was not used. Seen here are approximately 40,000 clones, around 21% observed once, and the top ten hold about a sixth. On this clone itself: Its antigen is still unknown.

Thyroid surgery had not been preceded by any treatment in any patient. The sequence derives from a female donor with papillary thyroid cancer or a benign thyroid nodule (not recorded which). Some clones in this sample may be carry-over from other donors' samples. The chain couples TRBV20-1 to TRBJ1-2, with D unresolved. The source material was blood. CDR3 nucleotides: TGCAGTGCTAGAGAATATCCCGAGGCTAACTATGGCTACACCTTC. Amino acids: CSAREYPEANYGYTF.